The rows below give T cell receptor beta chains drawn from one sample of a study of blood T cells in healthy people across ages. In TCRdb, the 5' RACE reads were re-called with MiXCR into one record per CDR3 protein. The sample lists hundreds of thousands of distinct CDR3 sequences, about 62% seen once, with 20% to 25% in the top ten. What was sequenced was blood. The receptors here all came from a man aged 30 to 45 in good health. The CDR3 runs from the conserved cysteine through the conserved F or W. The D gene is left open where the match is weak. Size is omitted from some rows. Given values are once, few, many or a class for expanded clones.

clone size	D gene	V gene	J gene	CDR3 protein	CDR3 DNA
NA	TRBD1	TRBV5-1	TRBJ1-1	CASSLAEDRVNAEAFF	TGCGCCAGCAGCTTGGCCGAGGACAGGGTTAACGCTGAAGCTTTCTTT
many	TRBD2	TRBV6-5	TRBJ2-1	CASSTDAGGGHNEQFF	TGTGCCAGCAGTACGGATGCGGGAGGGGGCCACAATGAGCAGTTCTTC
NA	TRBD1	TRBV20-1	TRBJ2-7	CSARVTGTALAEQYF	TGCAGTGCTAGAGTCACCGGGACAGCTCTAGCCGAGCAGTACTTC
NA	NA	TRBV6-6	TRBJ1-5	CASSHRVSNQPQHF	TGTGCCAGTAGCCACAGGGTTAGCAATCAGCCCCAGCATTTT
NA	NA	TRBV7-9	TRBJ1-1	CASSPPYQSAEAFF	TGTGCCAGCAGCCCACCATACCAATCCGCTGAAGCTTTCTTT
NA	NA	TRBV4-1	TRBJ1-1	CASSQDESAATEAFF	TGCGCCAGCAGCCAAGACGAGTCGGCAGCCACTGAAGCTTTCTTT
NA	TRBD1	TRBV6-1	TRBJ2-1	CASSEGRDRTNEQFF	TGTGCCAGCAGTGAAGGCCGGGACAGGACCAATGAGCAGTTCTTC
NA	NA	TRBV2	TRBJ2-5	CASSMGETQYF	TGTGCCAGCAGCATGGGAGAGACCCAGTACTTC
NA	NA	TRBV15	TRBJ2-5	CATSRDEASIQETQYF	TGTGCCACCAGCAGAGATGAGGCCAGTATACAAGAGACCCAGTACTTC
NA	TRBD2	TRBV6-5	TRBJ2-1	CASSYSMGIAGGLREQFF	TGTGCCAGCAGTTACTCGATGGGCATAGCGGGAGGGTTAAGGGAGCAGTTCTTC
NA	NA	TRBV4-1	TRBJ2-3	CAGSQDSISTDTQYF	TGCGCCGGCAGCCAAGACTCGATTAGCACAGATACGCAGTATTTT
NA	NA	TRBV3-1	TRBJ2-7	CASSPSLDSIYEQYF	TGTGCCAGCAGCCCCTCCCTCGACAGCATCTACGAGCAGTACTTC
NA	TRBD1	TRBV7-9	TRBJ1-6	CASSPTGHSPLHF	TGTGCCAGCAGCCCGACAGGGCATTCACCCCTCCACTTT
NA	TRBD1	TRBV4-3	TRBJ2-1	CASSPGPGTALFLSYNEQFF	TGCGCCAGCAGCCCAGGCCCCGGGACAGCACTTTTCCTTTCCTACAATGAGCAGTTCTTC
few	NA	TRBV7-9	TRBJ2-7	CASSSPLSSYEQYF	TGTGCCAGCAGCTCGCCCTTGAGCTCCTACGAGCAGTACTTC
NA	NA	TRBV11-3	TRBJ1-6	CASSHENSPLHF	TGTGCCAGCAGCCACGAGAATTCACCCCTCCACTTT
few	NA	TRBV20-1	TRBJ1-2	CSASGTDFYGYTF	TGCAGTGCTTCCGGGACCGACTTTTATGGCTACACCTTC
few	TRBD1	TRBV29-1	TRBJ2-1	CSVRQGVYNEQFF	TGCAGCGTTCGACAGGGTGTCTACAATGAGCAGTTCTTC
NA	NA	TRBV10-3	TRBJ1-2	CAISEADRNCTF	TGTGCCATCAGTGAGGCCGACAGAAACTGCACCTTC
NA	NA	TRBV6-2/TRBV6-3	TRBJ2-2	CASSYSYDYGELFF	TGTGCCAGCAGTTACTCGTACGACTATGGGGAGCTGTTTTTT
many	NA	TRBV20-1	TRBJ1-2	CSAPAGVGYGYTF	TGCAGTGCCCCGGCGGGGGTGGGATATGGCTACACCTTC
NA	NA	TRBV6-2/TRBV6-3	TRBJ1-5	CASSPVELNQPQHF	TGTGCCAGTAGTCCCGTTGAGCTAAATCAGCCCCAGCATTTT
once	NA	TRBV6-2/TRBV6-3	TRBJ2-7	CASVKGYEQYF	TGTGCCAGCGTCAAGGGGTACGAGCAGTACTTC
NA	NA	TRBV16	TRBJ2-4	CASSQPGTEQYF	TGTGCCAGCAGCCAACCCGGTACTGAGCAGTACTTC
NA	TRBD1	TRBV10-3	TRBJ2-1	CAIREGQGGDGEQFF	TGTGCCATCAGGGAGGGACAGGGAGGAGATGGTGAGCAGTTCTTC
once	TRBD2	TRBV7-2	TRBJ2-7	CASSPTSGGVYEQYF	TGTGCCAGCAGCCCGACTAGCGGGGGGGTCTACGAGCAGTACTTC
NA	NA	TRBV6-2/TRBV6-3	TRBJ2-5	CASSYSMATTQYF	TGTGCCAGCAGTTACTCGATGGCGACTACTCAGTACTTC
NA	TRBD2	TRBV11-1	TRBJ2-1	CASSERPGLADNEQFF	TGTGCCAGCAGCGAACGTCCCGGACTAGCAGACAATGAGCAGTTCTTC
NA	NA	TRBV9	TRBJ2-5	CASGTSSQETQYF	TGTGCCAGCGGAACGAGCAGTCAAGAGACCCAGTACTTC
NA	TRBD1	TRBV2	TRBJ2-3	CASRDRGWLGTDTQYF	TGTGCCAGCAGGGACAGGGGGTGGTTAGGCACAGATACGCAGTATTTT
NA	NA	TRBV5-5	TRBJ1-4	CASSLVGQRGEKLFF	TGTGCCAGCAGCCTTGTCGGTCAGCGAGGGGAAAAACTGTTTTTT
NA	NA	TRBV20-1	TRBJ2-2	CSAQRGDYPNTGELFF	TGCAGTGCCCAGAGGGGGGACTACCCGAACACCGGGGAGCTGTTTTTT
NA	NA	TRBV6-5	TRBJ1-1	CASSYHGAQNTEAFF	TGTGCCAGCAGTTATCACGGGGCCCAGAACACTGAAGCTTTCTTT
NA	TRBD1	TRBV3-1	TRBJ2-2	CASSPRDRVTGELFF	TGTGCCAGCAGCCCCCGGGACAGGGTCACCGGGGAGCTGTTTTTT
few	NA	TRBV10-1	TRBJ1-2	CASSEPKPQGLDGYTF	TGCGCCAGCAGTGAGCCTAAACCACAGGGCTTGGATGGCTACACCTTC
once	TRBD1	TRBV20-1	TRBJ1-6	CSAATGGEGSPLHF	TGCAGTGCTGCTACAGGGGGGGAGGGATCACCCCTCCACTTT
NA	NA	TRBV14	TRBJ1-5	CASSQVNGEYSNQPQHF	TGTGCCAGCAGCCAAGTTAATGGAGAATATAGCAATCAGCCCCAGCATTTT
NA	NA	TRBV20-1	TRBJ2-5	CSARARLANYWGQETQYF	TGCAGTGCTAGAGCTCGATTAGCGAATTACTGGGGGCAAGAGACCCAGTACTTC
NA	TRBD2	TRBV25-1	TRBJ2-3	CASSVAGGGTQYF	TGTGCCAGCAGTGTAGCGGGAGGAGGTACGCAGTATTTT
few	NA	TRBV29-1	TRBJ1-2	CSAQTVEESGYTF	TGCAGCGCCCAGACAGTCGAAGAAAGTGGCTACACCTTC
few	NA	TRBV10-3	TRBJ1-2	CAISDRPILGYTF	TGTGCCATCAGTGACCGGCCGATCCTCGGCTACACCTTC
NA	TRBD1	TRBV24-1	TRBJ2-7	CATSSTQHGTGTYEQYF	TGTGCCACCAGTTCAACGCAACACGGGACAGGGACCTACGAGCAGTACTTC
NA	NA	TRBV5-1	TRBJ2-1	CASSSSGASSYNEQFF	TGCGCCAGCAGCTCGTCGGGGGCTAGCTCCTACAATGAGCAGTTCTTC
NA	TRBD2	TRBV20-1	TRBJ2-5	CSTSPSGGADQETQYF	TGCAGTACTAGTCCAAGCGGGGGGGCGGACCAAGAGACCCAGTACTTC
NA	TRBD2	TRBV28	TRBJ2-7	CASSRPSSGRDYEQYF	TGTGCCAGCAGTCGCCCAAGTAGCGGGCGGGACTACGAGCAGTACTTC
NA	NA	TRBV15	TRBJ2-1	CATSSGDAFGSYNEQFF	TGTGCCACCAGCAGCGGCGACGCATTCGGGTCCTACAATGAGCAGTTCTTC
NA	NA	TRBV12-3/TRBV12-4	TRBJ2-7	CASRTGTFMYF	TGTGCCAGCAGAACCGGGACTTTTATGTACTTC
NA	NA	TRBV5-1	TRBJ2-7	CASSYTDTSYEQYF	TGCGCCAGCAGCTACACGGACACCTCCTACGAGCAGTACTTC
few	TRBD2	TRBV5-6	TRBJ2-7	CASSLSGGVSYEQYF	TGTGCCAGCAGCTTGTCCGGGGGGGTTTCCTACGAGCAGTACTTC
NA	TRBD1	TRBV29-1	TRBJ2-7	CSVEATGTGIYEQYF	TGCAGCGTTGAAGCCACCGGGACAGGGATCTACGAGCAGTACTTC